Described below is a single TCR beta chain sequence and its context. This receptor's antigen is unknown. Base qualities were left out, and no much larger clone turns up one base away. The time point label here, explained by the study, means: baseline before first vaccination. In the paper's terms, the treatment or condition label means: meningococcal conjugate vaccine given as trial control. Vaccinee samples came from UK trials COV001 and COV002, including a single-blind randomized controlled phase 2/3 trial of AZD1222 (ChAdOx1 nCoV-19) in healthy adults. For TCRbeta chain sequencing, PBMC samples were collected from trial participants at day 0 and at day 28 after the second dose. The CDR3 spans 17 residues, from the cysteine through the phenylalanine. Only CDR3 DNA is held: 51 bases, read in frame from base 1. The CDR3 regions of human TCRbeta chains were subjected to immunosequencing. As for the authors' bioinformatics: Repertoire TCRs were matched against a reference library of SARS-CoV-2-specific TCRs generated with the MIRA antigen-specificity platform. Breadth was defined as the fraction of unique TCRs that were SARS-CoV-2-associated. Depth was defined as the fraction of total T cells that were SARS-CoV-2-associated. Using the MIRA data, each spike-specific TCR was mapped to the spike region that the TCR reacts to and placed in a CD4 or CD8 class. Log10-transformed breadth and depth values were compared by one-way ANOVA with Sidak's multiple comparisons tests. TCRdb provides this immuneACCESS table in a form limited to in-frame rearrangements. Some clones are lacking; in checked studies, under half of them reflect an unresolved V gene, and why the rest are absent is not known. The V and J calls and clone size are taken from that table; D and trimming were inferred from the DNA. Counted in this sample were tens of thousands of clones; over 80% of them appeared once. The top ten hold about 4.9% of the sample.

The entry originates in a study of T cell responses to AZD1222 COVID-19 vaccine (dated by TCRdb to 2020 to 2023). Notes on the research overall: TCR sequencing was performed for roughly 240 trial participants, of whom around 200 were given two doses of AZD1222 and approximately 25 were given two doses of MenACWY control vaccine. Trial participants were enrolled into age subgroups of 18-55, 56-69 and 70-plus years, which contained roughly 150, 30 and 60 TCR-sequenced participants, respectively.

General conclusions and limits of the study: Conclusions about previously exposed vaccinees are limited because only six or seven AZD1222 recipients were SARS-CoV-2 seropositive at baseline. Nearly half of unique spike-specific TCRs reportedly recognized epitopes outside regions mutated in the B.1.351 and B.1.1.7 variants. Because no day 14 peak-response samples were available, repertoires were characterized only after the peak T cell response. After two AZD1222 doses, both the breadth and the depth of spike-specific TCRs were significantly higher than at day 0 and than in MenACWY recipients. The vaccine-associated CD4 TCRs covered the entire spike protein, and the dominant responses fell in regions 160-218 and 743-854. In the small 56-69-year group, the increase in depth fell short of significance, most likely because of low power. Participants were mostly white British, with more females than males. The authors suggested clonal diversity may have been underestimated.

The sequencing used peripheral blood, collected on day 0 of MenACWY control vaccination. The rearranged segments are TRBV21-1 and TRBJ2-3; the table's D call, TRBD2, has no DNA check behind it. TRBV21-1 is a known pseudogene. The source is an adult in good health. This receptor has the CDR3 CASSKVQREGPTDTQYF. The DNA sequence is given as TGTGCCAGCAGCAAGGTCCAGCGGGAGGGCCCGACAGATACGCAGTATTTT.